This paragraph reports one TCR beta chain. Original methodology: How many nucleated cells were present was estimated from reference gene primer amplification. Libraries were prepared by immunoSEQ multiplex PCR; TCRdb keeps only in-frame clonotypes and omits some of them. V and J calls and clone size are those listed in that table; D and trimming were worked out from the DNA. The repertoire holds a few hundred thousand clones, around 88% seen once, with 6.9% in the top ten. The sample originates from a study of blood T cell repertoires in COVID-19. Study context: The United States, Italy and Spain were the sources of the acute and convalescent COVID-19 samples. The cDNA or gDNA used as material had been derived from T cells, B-cell-depleted T cells, or PBMCs.

Germline CDR1 reads DFQATT; CDR2 reads SNEGSKA (reference sequence). V lost 5 bases and J lost 8, with 12 bases in between. CDR3 length equals 11 residues. Sequencing used peripheral blood. V usage is TRBV20-1 and J usage is TRBJ1-1; no clear D. This clonotype was sampled from a woman aged 25-40 years who had recovered from COVID-19. CDR3 loop: CSASYGREAFF. CDR3 in DNA: TGCAGTGCTTCTTATGGGAGAGAAGCTTTCTTT.